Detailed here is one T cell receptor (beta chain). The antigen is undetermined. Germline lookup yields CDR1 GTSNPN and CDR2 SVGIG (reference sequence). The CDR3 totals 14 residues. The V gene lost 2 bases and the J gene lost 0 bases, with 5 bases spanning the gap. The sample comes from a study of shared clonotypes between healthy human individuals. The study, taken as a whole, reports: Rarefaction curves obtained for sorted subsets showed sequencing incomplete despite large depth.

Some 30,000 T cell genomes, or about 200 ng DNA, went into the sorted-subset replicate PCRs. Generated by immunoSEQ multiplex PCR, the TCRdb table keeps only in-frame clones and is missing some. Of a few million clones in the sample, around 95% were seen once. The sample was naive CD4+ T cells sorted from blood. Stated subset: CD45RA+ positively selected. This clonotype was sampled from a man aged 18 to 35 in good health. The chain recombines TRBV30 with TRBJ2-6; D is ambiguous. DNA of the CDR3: TGTGCCTGGAGTAGTGGCTCTGGGGCCAACGTCCTGACTTTC. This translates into CAWSSGSGANVLTF.